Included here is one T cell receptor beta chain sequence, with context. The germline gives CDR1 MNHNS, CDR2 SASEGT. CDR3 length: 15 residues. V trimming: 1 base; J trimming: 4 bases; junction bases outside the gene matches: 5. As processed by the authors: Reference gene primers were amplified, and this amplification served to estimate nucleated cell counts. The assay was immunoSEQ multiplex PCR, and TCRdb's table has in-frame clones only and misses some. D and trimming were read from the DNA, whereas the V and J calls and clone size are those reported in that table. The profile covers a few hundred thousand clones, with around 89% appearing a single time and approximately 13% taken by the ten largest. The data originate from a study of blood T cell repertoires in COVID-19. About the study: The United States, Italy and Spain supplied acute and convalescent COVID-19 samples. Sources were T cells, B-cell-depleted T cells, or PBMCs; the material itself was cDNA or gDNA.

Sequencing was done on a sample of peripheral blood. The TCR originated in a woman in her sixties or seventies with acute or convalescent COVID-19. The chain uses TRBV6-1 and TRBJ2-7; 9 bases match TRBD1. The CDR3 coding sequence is TGTGCCAGCAGTGAAGTACAGGGGGCTGTTTACGAGCAGTACTTC. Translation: CASSEVQGAVYEQYF.